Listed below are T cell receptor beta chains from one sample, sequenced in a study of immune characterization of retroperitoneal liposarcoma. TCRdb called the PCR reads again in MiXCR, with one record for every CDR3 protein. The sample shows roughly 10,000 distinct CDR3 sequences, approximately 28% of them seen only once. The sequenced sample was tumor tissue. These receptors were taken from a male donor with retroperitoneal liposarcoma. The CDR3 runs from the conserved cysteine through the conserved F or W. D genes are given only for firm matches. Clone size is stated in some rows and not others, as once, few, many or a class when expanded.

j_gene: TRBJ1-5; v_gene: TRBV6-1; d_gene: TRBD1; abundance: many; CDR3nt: TGTGCCAGCGCGAACACAGGGGGTCAGCCCCAGCATTTT; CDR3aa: CASANTGGQPQHF
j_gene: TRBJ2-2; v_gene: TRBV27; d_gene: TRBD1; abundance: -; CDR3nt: TGTGCCAGCAGGACAGGGGACACCGGGGAGCTGTTTTTT; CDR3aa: CASRTGDTGELFF
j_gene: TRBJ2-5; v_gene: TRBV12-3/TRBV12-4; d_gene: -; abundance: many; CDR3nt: TGTGCCAGCACCTTGGGGGGTTCCCAAGAGACCCAGTACTTC; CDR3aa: CASTLGGSQETQYF
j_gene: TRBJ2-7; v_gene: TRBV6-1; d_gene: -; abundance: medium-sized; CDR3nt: TGTGCCAGCAGTGAAAGACCCTATGAGCAGTACTTC; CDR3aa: CASSERPYEQYF
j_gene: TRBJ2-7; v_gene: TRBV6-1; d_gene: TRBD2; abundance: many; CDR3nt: TGTGCCAGCGGAATCCGACTAGCGGGGGGGCGTGAGCAGTACTTC; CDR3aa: CASGIRLAGGREQYF
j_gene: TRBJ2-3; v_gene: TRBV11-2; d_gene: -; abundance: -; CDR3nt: TGTGCCAGCAGCTTTCCGGGCCGGGATCGTACGCAGTATTTT; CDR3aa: CASSFPGRDRTQYF
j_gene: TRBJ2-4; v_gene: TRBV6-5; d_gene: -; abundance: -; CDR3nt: TGTGCCACCCGAAATAGGGATAGCTCCTACAATGAGCAGTGCTTC; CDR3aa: CATRNRDSSYNEQCF
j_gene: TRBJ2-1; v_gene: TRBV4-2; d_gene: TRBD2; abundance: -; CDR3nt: TGTGCCAGCAGCCAAGGAGCAGCGGGAGGGGAAGAGACCCAGTTCTTC; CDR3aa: CASSQGAAGGEETQFF
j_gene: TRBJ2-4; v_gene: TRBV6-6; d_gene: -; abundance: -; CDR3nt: TGTGCCAGCAGTTACTACGCTGACCTCCCCGGGGCCTACAATGAGCAGTACTTC; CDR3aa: CASSYYADLPGAYNEQYF
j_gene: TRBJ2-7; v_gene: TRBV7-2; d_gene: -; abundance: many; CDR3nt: TGTGCCAGCAGCTTAGTATTAGCGGTTTCCTACAATGAGCAGTACTTC; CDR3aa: CASSLVLAVSYNEQYF
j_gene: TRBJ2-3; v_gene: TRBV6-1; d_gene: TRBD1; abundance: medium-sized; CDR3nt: TGTGCCAGCAGGAGGGGTCGACAGGGAATATTCACAGATACGCAGTATTTT; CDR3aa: CASRRGRQGIFTDTQYF